Below are 3 T cell receptor beta chains sequenced from a single sample in a study of shared clonotypes between healthy human individuals. Profiling relied on immunoSEQ multiplex PCR, and the TCRdb table lists in-frame clones only, not all of them. The sample gives about 980,000 clones, roughly 72% of which show up once; approximately 1.5% is in the top ten. The sequenced sample consisted of memory CD4+ T cells sorted from blood. Stated subset: CD45RA-negative fraction. These receptors were obtained from a young man in good health.

The chain employs TRBV15 and TRBJ2-1; 7 bases are a match to TRBD1. Germline lookup yields CDR1 LNHNV and CDR2 YYDKDF (reference sequence). The CDR3 is 13 residues long. The V and J ends lost 0 bases and 9 bases, in that order; junction bases with no gene match: 2. The CDR3 bases are TGTGCCACCAGCAGAGAGGGGGACAGTGAGCAGTTCTTC. This gives the protein CATSREGDSEQFF.

This clone came up a few times. This chain links TRBV30 with TRBJ1-5; 8 bases agree with TRBD1. V shed 7 bases, J shed 4 bases, and the junction held 3 bases outside the gene matches. This CDR3 has 12 residues. CDR1 and CDR2 (germline): GTSNPN, SVGIG (reference sequence). As DNA, the CDR3 is TGTGCCTCGGGACAGGAAAATCAGCCCCAGCATTTT. Protein sequence: CASGQENQPQHF.

Comments on this clone: A much larger clone differs from this one at a single base, so this may be a read error. The chain joins TRBV30 to TRBJ1-5; TRBD1 aligns across 8 bases. V gave up 2 bases and J gave up 0 bases; unmatched junction bases: 3. Looked up from germline, CDR1 is GTSNPN and CDR2 is SVGIG (reference sequence). The CDR3 sequence is 15 residues long. This CDR3 is CAWSRGTGSNQPQHF. The DNA of the CDR3 is TGTGCCTGGAGTAGAGGGACAGGTAGCAATCAGCCCCAGCATTTT.